This T cell receptor beta chain was recovered during a study of beta chain features in type 1 diabetes. CDR3 size: 15 residues. The J segment lost 6 bases and the V segment lost 5 bases, leaving 8 bases of the junction unmatched. Germline V gene lookup returns CDR1 SGHAT and CDR2 FQNNGV. As every portion of the isolated RNA was reverse transcribed, the sequencing read expressed TCRB transcripts. Profiled with immunoSEQ multiplex PCR; TCRdb holds only in-frame clones, not every one. The sample lists hundreds of thousands of clones, 30% seen once, with around 0.065% in the top ten. The receptor was derived from a man between 18 and 35 years old in good health. This chain uses TRBV11-2 with TRBJ2-2; 8 positions match TRBD1. Material for sequencing was naive CD4+ T cells from blood. Here the CDR3 DNA reads TGTGCCAGCAGCCCCTCGACAGGGGATGCCGGGGAGCTGTTTTTT. Its translation: CASSPSTGDAGELFF.